This T cell receptor beta chain was captured by sequencing in a study of patients and donors after allogeneic stem cell transplantation. MiXCR was run by TCRdb on the RT-PCR reads, yielding one entry per CDR3 protein. The table lists about 76,000 distinct CDR3 sequences, more than 25% of them singletons. V trimming: 9 bases; J trimming: 8 bases; junction bases outside the gene matches: 3. Germline CDR1 and CDR2: LNHDA and SQIVND (reference sequence). CDR3 length: 10 residues. Specimen: blood, either unsorted or a sorted T cell fraction (not recorded which). This sequence was found in a human donor who was either an allogeneic HSCT recipient or a stem cell or donor lymphocyte infusion donor (not recorded which). It is not recorded whose cells these are; they may come from a transplant donor. This rearrangement joins TRBV19 to TRBJ1-1, with 7 bases lining up with TRBD1. CDR3 DNA sequence: TGTGCCAGGGGACAGATAGAAGCTTTCTTT. Translating gives CARGQIEAFF.